Listed below are T cell receptor beta chains from one sample, sequenced in a study of T cells after yellow fever vaccination. From the 5' RACE reads, TCRdb called clonotypes with MiXCR, one entry per CDR3 protein. The profile covers 500,000 to 650,000 distinct CDR3 sequences, with roughly a sixth appearing a single time and 15% to 20% taken by the ten largest. The source material was PBMCs, sampled about 5 days after the first yellow fever vaccination. These receptors came from a man aged 18 to 29 who received the YFV17D yellow fever vaccine. Both conserved end residues are part of each CDR3. D genes are given only for firm matches. Size is stated for part of the rows, as once, few or many counts, or as a class when the clone is expanded.

J gene	CDR3 length	clone size	D gene	V gene	CDR3 DNA	CDR3 protein
TRBJ2-1	15	NA	NA	TRBV24-1	TGTGCCACCAGTGATTACCCTGACAGGTCGGGTGAGCAGTTCTTC	CATSDYPDRSGEQFF
TRBJ2-4	12	many	TRBD2	TRBV20-1	TGCAGTGCTAGGTTAGCGGGGTTTCGGCAGTACTTC	CSARLAGFRQYF
TRBJ2-5	12	NA	NA	TRBV7-3	TGTGCCAGCAGCCGGGGGGCCGGGACCCAGTACTTC	CASSRGAGTQYF
TRBJ2-5	13	NA	NA	TRBV7-2	TGTGCCAGCAGCTCCGCTAGCAGGGAGACCCAGTACTTC	CASSSASRETQYF
TRBJ2-4	15	NA	TRBD1	TRBV19	TGTGCCAGTAGTCCCCGGGACAGGCCCAAAAACATTCAGTACTTC	CASSPRDRPKNIQYF
TRBJ1-1	13	few	NA	TRBV6-1	TGTGCCAGCCGCGGCCAGGGGATCACTGAAGCTTTCTTT	CASRGQGITEAFF
TRBJ1-1	13	few	NA	TRBV12-3/TRBV12-4	TGTGCCAGCAGTGAACGGCTGGTTACTGAAGCTTTCTTT	CASSERLVTEAFF
TRBJ2-2	12	few	NA	TRBV20-1	TGCAGTGCTAGCCGCTACACCGGGGAGCTGTTTTTT	CSASRYTGELFF
TRBJ1-3	16	NA	NA	TRBV5-1	TGCGCCAGCAGCTTGATAGAAGGGGGCTCTGGAAACACCATATATTTT	CASSLIEGGSGNTIYF
TRBJ1-1	15	NA	TRBD1	TRBV5-4	TGTGCCAGCAGCACGGCGGGACAGGGAAGCACTGAAGCTTTCTTT	CASSTAGQGSTEAFF
TRBJ1-5	14	few	NA	TRBV12-3/TRBV12-4	TGTGCCAGCAGCATAAGGGGGGGAAATCAGCCCCAGCATTTT	CASSIRGGNQPQHF
TRBJ2-5	16	once	TRBD2	TRBV4-2	TGTGCCAGCAGCCCTAGGGGTAGCGGGGGACAAGAGACCCAGTACTTC	CASSPRGSGGQETQYF
TRBJ2-5	17	NA	TRBD1	TRBV4-1	TGCGCCAGCAGCTATCCCGCGATAGGACAGGGCGGGGAGACCCAGTACTTC	CASSYPAIGQGGETQYF
TRBJ2-3	14	NA	TRBD1	TRBV18	TGTGCCAGCTCCGGGACAGCTGGGGTGGATACGCAGTATTTT	CASSGTAGVDTQYF
TRBJ2-4	16	many	NA	TRBV6-5	TGTGCCAGCAGTTACTCCCCAGACAAGGCCAAAAACATTCAGTACTTC	CASSYSPDKAKNIQYF
TRBJ1-5	13	NA	NA	TRBV7-2	TGTGCCAGCAGCTTATGGCGGGATCAGCCCCAGCATTTT	CASSLWRDQPQHF
TRBJ2-3	14	NA	TRBD2	TRBV5-1	TGCGCCAGCATGAGCGGGGCCTACACAGATACGCAGTATTTT	CASMSGAYTDTQYF
TRBJ2-2	14	few	NA	TRBV7-2	TGTGCCAGCAGCTGGTTAGCCTCCACCGGGGAGCTGTTTTTT	CASSWLASTGELFF
TRBJ2-1	15	NA	NA	TRBV6-2/TRBV6-3	TGTGCCAGCAGTTACGGACACACCGGGGACAATGAGCAGTTCTTC	CASSYGHTGDNEQFF
TRBJ2-1	15	few	TRBD1	TRBV7-2	TGTGCCAGCAGCCGTGGGCCAGGGGGCTACAATGAGCAGTTCTTC	CASSRGPGGYNEQFF
TRBJ2-7	13	NA	TRBD2	TRBV29-1	TGCAGCGTTGAAATCGGGGAGGGTTACGAGCAGTACTTC	CSVEIGEGYEQYF
TRBJ2-2	16	NA	TRBD2	TRBV7-2	TGTGCCAGCAGCTTAGTAGCGGGGGTGAACACCGGGGAGCTGTTTTTT	CASSLVAGVNTGELFF
TRBJ1-1	12	few	NA	TRBV12-5	TGTGCTAGTGGCCTGGGGACTACTGAAGCTTTCTTT	CASGLGTTEAFF
TRBJ2-7	12	many	NA	TRBV12-3/TRBV12-4	TGTGCCAGCAGCCACCTGGGGAACGAGCAGTACTTC	CASSHLGNEQYF
TRBJ2-5	14	few	TRBD1	TRBV3-1	TGTGCCAGCAGCCCATCGACAGGGGGAGAGACCCAGTACTTC	CASSPSTGGETQYF
TRBJ1-1	14	few	NA	TRBV5-5	TGTGCCAGCCTACAGGAACTTATGAACACTGAAGCTTTCTTT	CASLQELMNTEAFF
TRBJ2-7	15	NA	TRBD2	TRBV6-4	TGTGCCAGCAGTCTTGAGCGGGGTGCCTCCTACGAGCAGTACTTC	CASSLERGASYEQYF
TRBJ1-1	13	few	NA	TRBV19	TGTGCCAGTAGTGAAGAACCGGGCACTGAAGCTTTCTTT	CASSEEPGTEAFF
TRBJ1-3	15	NA	NA	TRBV4-3	TGCGCCAGCAGCCAAGAAACCCAAACGTGGGGCACCATATATTTT	CASSQETQTWGTIYF
TRBJ2-5	13	NA	NA	TRBV7-2	TGTGCCAGCCGTTGGGGGGCGGTGGAGACCCAGTACTTC	CASRWGAVETQYF
TRBJ2-1	11	many	NA	TRBV5-1	TGCGCCAGCAGCTATAACAATGAGCAGTTCTTC	CASSYNNEQFF
TRBJ1-5	15	few	TRBD1	TRBV27	TGTGCCAGCAGTTTCGTCGGGACAGGGAATCAGCCCCAGCATTTT	CASSFVGTGNQPQHF
TRBJ2-5	13	few	NA	TRBV20-1	TGCAGTGCTATTCTCAGGGGAGGAGAGACCCAGTACTTC	CSAILRGGETQYF
TRBJ1-1	12	few	NA	TRBV20-1	TGCAGTGCCTCAACCCGTGACACTGAAGCTTTCTTT	CSASTRDTEAFF
TRBJ2-5	15	few	NA	TRBV4-2	TGTGCCAGCAGCCAAGCTTCAAGGGGACAAGAGACCCAGTACTTC	CASSQASRGQETQYF
TRBJ1-1	14	many	NA	TRBV5-1	TGCGCCAGCAGCGGCGCCCCCCCGGGGACTGAAGCTTTCTTT	CASSGAPPGTEAFF
TRBJ2-1	14	NA	TRBD1	TRBV7-2	TGTGCCAGCAGCTTTTACAGGGGGCTGGATGAGCAGTTCTTC	CASSFYRGLDEQFF
TRBJ2-5	15	NA	NA	TRBV7-6	TGTGCCAGCAACCGAGGAGCGGCCCACCAAGAGACCCAGTACTTC	CASNRGAAHQETQYF
TRBJ2-5	13	NA	NA	TRBV20-1	TGCAGTGCTACCGGGACTCCGGGGGAGACCCAGTACTTC	CSATGTPGETQYF
TRBJ2-3	14	few	TRBD2	TRBV12-3/TRBV12-4	TGTGCCAGCAGTTCGCGGGGGGCCACAGATACGCAGTATTTT	CASSSRGATDTQYF
TRBJ2-5	16	few	NA	TRBV5-1	TGCGCCAGCAACCCGGCTGCGCGAATGTCGGGAGAGACCCAGTACTTC	CASNPAARMSGETQYF
TRBJ2-2	17	few	TRBD1	TRBV5-1	TGCGCCAGCAGCCGCGACCCGGACAGGGTGGGCACCGGGGAGCTGTTTTTT	CASSRDPDRVGTGELFF
TRBJ2-3	15	NA	NA	TRBV7-2	TGTGCCAGCAGCCGACGGACAGCGGGGACAGATACGCAGTATTTT	CASSRRTAGTDTQYF
TRBJ2-7	14	few	NA	TRBV9	TGTGCCAGCAGCGTAAGGCAGTCAACCTACGAGCAGTACTTC	CASSVRQSTYEQYF
TRBJ1-2	13	NA	NA	TRBV7-2	TGTGCCAGCAGCTATAACAGAAACTATGGCTACACCTTC	CASSYNRNYGYTF
TRBJ2-7	16	few	TRBD2	TRBV6-2/TRBV6-3	TGTGCCAGCAGTTACGCGGGACTAGCGGGGGGCTACGAGCAGTACTTC	CASSYAGLAGGYEQYF